Each of the 21 T cell receptor beta chains below was sequenced from the same sample in a study of blood T cell repertoires in COVID-19. Sequencing used immunoSEQ multiplex PCR; TCRdb keeps in-frame clones, though not all of them. The sample includes 300,000 to 350,000 clones, about 89% seen only once; the top ten take just under 6.5%. The sequencing sample was made of peripheral blood. The source is a woman in her forties or fifties with COVID-19, enrolled during active disease.

The rearrangement joins TRBV18 to TRBJ1-5, with TRBD1 as a possible D gene (6 bases). The germline gives CDR1 KGHSH, CDR2 LQKENI. Trimming left V 6 bases short and J 0 bases short, with 12 bases between. This CDR3 comprises 15 residues. The CDR3 spells CASSPGHLSNQPQHF. The CDR3 nucleotides are TGTGCCAGCTCTCCGGGACACCTTAGCAATCAGCCCCAGCATTTT.

The chain is built from TRBV30 and TRBJ1-1, with D hard to call. The V and J ends lost 0 bases and 0 bases respectively, with 8 bases between them. The germline gives CDR1 GTSNPN, CDR2 SVGIG (reference sequence). The length of the CDR3 is 14 residues. The CDR3 sequence is CAWSVAPMNTEAFF. CDR3 sequence (DNA): TGTGCCTGGAGTGTAGCTCCTATGAACACTGAAGCTTTCTTT. Full variable domain (missing parts from reference TRBV30 and TRBJ1-1): SQTIHQWPATLVQPVGSPLSLECTVEGTSNPNLYWYRQAAGRGLQLLFYSVGIGQISSEVPQNLSASRPQDRQFILSSKKLLLSDSGFYLCAWSVAPMNTEAFFGQGTRLTVV.

The chain links TRBV7-2 to TRBJ2-7; 8 nucleotides match TRBD1. CDR3 length: 15 residues. J gave up 2 bases and V 5 bases, and 8 bases lay outside the gene matches. The germline gives CDR1 SGHTA, CDR2 FQGNSA. The CDR3, as DNA: TGTGCCAGCAGCACCTTTGGACAGGGCACCTACGAGCAGTACTTC. Its translation: CASSTFGQGTYEQYF.

This clone was found once. V is TRBV30 and J is TRBJ2-1, with 10 bases that match TRBD2. The V gene end was trimmed by 1 base and the J gene end by 0 bases; junction bases not matched to a gene: 18. Germline V gene lookup returns CDR1 GTSNPN and CDR2 SVGIG (reference sequence). The CDR3 is 21 residues long. CDR3 bases: TGTGCCTGGAGTGGCCAGCGGGAGGGCCGGAAGAAGCCTAGCTCCTACAATGAGCAGTTCTTC. Protein: CAWSGQREGRKKPSSYNEQFF.

This clone was detected a few times. For the CDR3, the DNA is TGTGCCAGTAGTCAGGACAGCCGGCGGGGAAACACCATATATTTT. It is translated as CASSQDSRRGNTIYF. The chain links TRBV19 to TRBJ1-3; D perhaps matches TRBD1 (6 bases). The CDR3 sequence is 15 residues long. Germline loops: CDR1 LNHDA, CDR2 SQIVND (reference sequence). Deletions cut 5 bases from V and 4 bases from J, with 15 bases between.

This clone appeared once. The rearrangement uses TRBV28 and TRBJ1-1; tentatively, D is TRBD1 (5 bases). In germline, CDR1 is MDHEN, CDR2 SYDVKM. V dropped 10 bases and J dropped 4 bases, with 19 bases sitting between them. This CDR3 has 14 residues. CDR3 loop: CATIRQGSSTEAFF. The CDR3 bases are TGTGCCACCATACGCCAGGGTTCGAGCACTGAAGCTTTCTTT.

The rearrangement joins TRBV18 to TRBJ1-5; 7 positions match TRBD1. The CDR3 covers 12 residues. CDR1 KGHSH and CDR2 LQKENI come from the germline V gene. V shed 6 bases, J shed 7 bases, and the junction held 3 bases outside the gene matches. The chain's CDR3 is CASSGTVQPQHF. In DNA form, the CDR3 reads TGTGCCAGCTCCGGGACAGTCCAGCCCCAGCATTTT.

The V and J genes are TRBV29-1 and TRBJ1-1, with TRBD1 as a possible D gene (6 bases). This CDR3 comprises 12 residues. V was trimmed by 4 bases and J by 9 bases, leaving 15 bases between them. CDR1 is SQVTM, CDR2 ANQGSEA, per germline. Here the CDR3 reads CSVAAPDRQAFF. As DNA, the CDR3 is TGCAGCGTTGCCGCCCCGGACAGACAAGCTTTCTTT.

This clone was counted between two and nine times. The chain recombines TRBV20-1 with TRBJ2-1, with 8 bases fitting TRBD2. Trimming took 3 bases from V and 2 from J; bases not matched to a gene: 6. The germline gives CDR1 DFQATT, CDR2 SNEGSKA (reference sequence). CDR3 length: 15 residues. The CDR3 reads CSASVGRGAYNEQFF. CDR3 in DNA: TGCAGTGCTAGTGTCGGGCGGGGGGCCTACAATGAGCAGTTCTTC.

This chain joins TRBV6-1 and TRBJ1-3, with 8 bases fitting TRBD1. Germline V gene data show CDR1 as MNHNS and CDR2 as SASEGT. Unmatched junction bases numbered 5, after V lost 3 bases and J lost 7 bases. The CDR3 is 14 amino acids. The CDR3 DNA reads as TGTGCCAGCAGTGAGGACAGGGTGGGGAACACCATATATTTT. Its protein product is CASSEDRVGNTIYF.

This chain links TRBV4-1 with TRBJ2-1; 7 bases match TRBD1. CDR1 and CDR2 (germline): MGHRA, YSYEKL. Trimming took 3 bases from V and 8 from J; bases not matched to a gene: 7. This CDR3 region has 14 residues. The CDR3 here is CASSQDRTRDEQFF. The CDR3 region has the DNA TGCGCCAGCAGCCAGGACAGGACCCGGGATGAGCAGTTCTTC.

The chain uses TRBV6-5 and TRBJ2-7, with D perhaps matching TRBD1 (6 bases). Trimming stripped 6 bases from V and 7 bases from J, with 16 bases between. Germline loops: CDR1 MNHEY, CDR2 SVGAGI. CDR3 length: 13 amino acids. In nucleotides, the CDR3 is TGTGCCAGCAGCCAAGACAGGTTGCGAGAGCAGTACTTC. Protein sequence: CASSQDRLREQYF.

This clone came up a few times. V usage is TRBV7-9 and J usage is TRBJ1-2; TRBD1 matches at 9 bases. Unmatched junction bases numbered 6, after V lost 8 bases and J lost 2 bases. The germline CDR1 and CDR2 sequences are SEHNR and FQNEAQ (reference sequence). CDR3 size: 14 residues. The CDR3, as DNA: TGTGCCAGCGGTGGACAGGGGACCAACTATGGCTACACCTTC. Translation: CASGGQGTNYGYTF.

The chain has TRBV12-3 or TRBV12-4 and TRBJ1-1; no reliable D call. The CDR3 has 12 amino acids. The V end lost 2 bases, the J end lost 11 bases, and 12 bases lay between the germline ends. The CDR3 DNA reads as TGTGCCAGCAGTTTACCCCTAGCCAGTGCTTTCTTT. Its translation is CASSLPLASAFF.

This chain uses TRBV7-2 with TRBJ2-3; TRBD1 matches at 7 bases. J was trimmed by 4 bases and V by 0 bases; bases with no gene match: 7. CDR1 is SGHTA and CDR2 is FQGNSA in the germline V gene. This CDR3 is 16 amino acids long. CDR3 bases: TGTGCCAGCAGCTTAGCACTTGTAGGGGGCGCAGATACGCAGTATTTT. It translates to CASSLALVGGADTQYF.

Comments on this clone: The sample has other DNA sequences that encode this CDR3 too. The chain couples TRBV4-1 to TRBJ1-2, with D perhaps TRBD1 (5 bases). Trimming removed 0 bases at V and 2 bases at J, with 10 bases between. The germline V gene has CDR1 MGHRA and CDR2 YSYEKL. The CDR3 totals 15 residues. The CDR3 here is CASSQDLPGNYGYTF. Here the CDR3 DNA reads TGCGCCAGCAGCCAAGATCTCCCAGGGAACTATGGCTACACCTTC.

The chain combines TRBV19 with TRBJ2-7; 9 bases are a match to TRBD1. The CDR3 is made up of 16 amino acids. The germline gives CDR1 LNHDA, CDR2 SQIVND (reference sequence). Trimming took 5 bases from V and 4 from J; bases not matched to a gene: 12. This chain's CDR3 is CASSRPGQGSGYEQYF. The CDR3 coding sequence is TGTGCCAGTAGTCGGCCGGGACAGGGTTCAGGATACGAGCAGTACTTC.

This chain connects TRBV30 to TRBJ2-2, with 8 bases that match TRBD1. There are 15 residues in the CDR3. Trimming took 7 bases from V and 5 from J; bases not matched to a gene: 12. Germline V gives CDR1 GTSNPN, CDR2 SVGIG (reference sequence). The CDR3, as DNA: TGTGCCTCCGTGGATCGGGACAGGTTAACCGGGGAGCTGTTTTTT. Encoded protein: CASVDRDRLTGELFF.

V and J are TRBV5-6 and TRBJ1-2; maybe TRBD1 (5 bases). The CDR3 consists of 12 residues. Trimming left V 5 bases short and J 5 bases short, with 10 bases between. Germline V lookup: CDR1 SGHDT, CDR2 YYEEEE. CDR3 residues: CASSYAGYGYTF. The DNA of the CDR3 is TGTGCCAGCAGTTACGCAGGGTATGGCTACACCTTC.

The chain carries TRBV24-1 and TRBJ1-1; 7 nucleotides line up with TRBD1. Losses at the gene ends were 4 bases for V and 2 bases for J; bases not matched to a gene: 6. The CDR3 loop spans 15 amino acids. Looked up from germline, CDR1 is KGHDR and CDR2 is SFDVKD. CDR3 sequence: CATSEPDRLNTEAFF. CDR3 nucleotide sequence: TGTGCCACCAGTGAACCGGACAGGCTTAACACTGAAGCTTTCTTT.

This clone was recorded at least ten times. J is TRBJ2-2 and V is TRBV13, with D possibly TRBD2 on 6 matching bases. This CDR3 has 16 amino acids. Germline CDR1 PRHDT, CDR2 FYEKMQ (reference sequence). V lost 5 bases and J 2 bases, leaving 15 bases between the germline ends. The CDR3 loop is CASSQQPGLNTGELFF. For the CDR3, the DNA is TGTGCCAGCAGCCAACAACCGGGACTCAACACCGGGGAGCTGTTTTTT.